This passage covers 24 T cell receptor beta chains from one sample sequenced in a study of T cell responses to AZD1222 COVID-19 vaccine. Sequenced by immunoSEQ multiplex PCR; TCRdb stores in-frame clones only, minus some. The table records roughly 120,000 clones, 92% of them present only once. This specimen consisted of peripheral blood, obtained 28 days after the second AZD1222 dose. These receptors were obtained from an adult who received the AZD1222 COVID-19 vaccine.

This chain connects TRBV29-1 to TRBJ1-2; a possible D gene is TRBD1 (6 bases). Looked up from germline, CDR1 is SQVTM and CDR2 is ANQGSEA. CDR3 length equals 11 residues. V lost 5 bases and J 7 bases, leaving 11 bases between the germline ends. The CDR3 DNA reads TGCAGCGTTTCGTCAGGGGTTGGCTACACCTTC. Translation: CSVSSGVGYTF. Filled out from reference TRBV29-1 and TRBJ1-2, the complete variable domain reads SAVISQKPSRDICQRGTSLTIQCQVDSQVTMMFWYRQQPGQSLTLIATANQGSEATYESGFVIDKFPISRPNLTFSTLTVSNMSPEDSSIYLCSVSSGVGYTFGSGTRLTVV.

In this sample, this clone turned up a few times. The V and J genes are TRBV6-4 and TRBJ2-3; TRBD2 agrees at 7 bases. The V gene end was trimmed by 4 bases and the J gene end by 4 bases; junction bases not matched to a gene: 2. This CDR3 region has 13 residues. Germline CDR1 reads MRHNA; CDR2 reads SNTAGT. This CDR3 is CASSGEGSDTQYF. The CDR3 nucleotides read TGTGCCAGCAGTGGGGAGGGATCAGATACGCAGTATTTT.

The rearrangement joins TRBV29-1 to TRBJ1-1; 8 nucleotides line up with TRBD1. Looked up from germline, CDR1 is SQVTM and CDR2 is ANQGSEA. V gave up 5 bases and J gave up 4 bases; unmatched junction bases: 3. The CDR3 spans 12 residues. The CDR3 DNA reads TGCAGCGTTCAGGGGGCGGTCACTGAAGCTTTCTTT. This sequence encodes CSVQGAVTEAFF.

The J gene is TRBJ2-1, the V gene TRBV9; D gene ambiguous. This CDR3 has 15 residues. Trimming pared 0 bases from V and 7 bases from J, leaving 14 bases between. The germline V gene has CDR1 SGDLS and CDR2 YYNGEE. For the CDR3, the DNA is TGTGCCAGCAGCGTAGAGTCCGGTTTGGGGAATGAGCAGTTCTTC. It codes for CASSVESGLGNEQFF.

The genes are TRBV19 and TRBJ1-6; D might be TRBD1 (6 bases). Germline lookup yields CDR1 LNHDA and CDR2 SQIVND (reference sequence). This CDR3 comprises 14 residues. V gave up 5 bases and J gave up 10 bases, with 15 bases separating them. This CDR3 reads CASSLYNRVSPLHF. Written as DNA, the CDR3 is TGTGCCAGTAGTCTATATAACAGGGTCTCACCCCTCCACTTT.

This clone was found once. At one end, the junction sequence differs from germline, possibly due to a read error. The chain combines TRBV6-1 with TRBJ1-1; the match to TRBD1 covers 7 bases. The CDR3 consists of 13 residues. The germline gives CDR1 MNHNS, CDR2 SASEGT. The DNA for the CDR3 is TGTGCCAGCAGAGAAGGGGGCATCACTGAAGCTTTCTTT. It specifies CASREGGITEAFF.

With respect to this clone: This sample includes further DNA sequences coding for the same CDR3. The rearrangement links TRBV27 to TRBJ2-7, with TRBD1 as a possible D gene (5 bases). Germline V lookup: CDR1 MNHEY, CDR2 SMNVEV (reference sequence). V lost 3 bases and J 5 bases, leaving 8 bases between the germline ends. The length of the CDR3 is 12 residues. Here the CDR3 DNA reads TGTGCCAGCAGTTTGCTAGGGGACGAGCAGTACTTC. Its translation: CASSLLGDEQYF.

This chain connects TRBV7-8 to TRBJ1-5; D is uncertain. This CDR3 region has 16 residues. V gave up 5 bases and J gave up 0 bases, with 14 bases separating them. In germline, CDR1 is SGHVS, CDR2 FQNEAQ. The CDR3 loop is CASSRATEFSNQPQHF. The CDR3 coding sequence is TGTGCCAGCAGCCGAGCGACTGAGTTTAGCAATCAGCCCCAGCATTTT.

The chain carries TRBV2 and TRBJ1-5, with D uncertain. Germline V lookup: CDR1 SNHLY, CDR2 FYNNEI. The CDR3 loop spans 12 amino acids. V gave up 4 bases and J gave up 5 bases, with 6 bases separating them. This chain's CDR3 is CASSGDDQPQHF. The CDR3 coding sequence is TGTGCCAGCAGTGGCGATGATCAGCCCCAGCATTTT.

CDR3 loop: CASSYSGSITGELFF. The CDR3 coding sequence is TGCGCCAGCAGCTATAGCGGGAGCATCACCGGGGAGCTGTTTTTT. V usage is TRBV4-1 and J usage is TRBJ2-2; 9 nucleotides agree with TRBD2. With V trimmed by 5 bases and J by 4 bases, 5 bases remained unmatched. CDR1 and CDR2 (germline): MGHRA, YSYEKL. This CDR3 region has 15 residues.

V gene TRBV5-1 combines with J gene TRBJ2-3, with D perhaps matching TRBD1 or TRBD2 (6 bases each). Germline V gives CDR1 SGHRS, CDR2 YFSETQ. The V end was cut by 3 bases, the J end by 6 bases, with 14 bases between. The CDR3 runs 14 residues. The CDR3 DNA is TGCGCCAGCAGCTCCACCTCGGGGGCGGATACGCAGTATTTT. Protein: CASSSTSGADTQYF.

This rearrangement joins TRBV10-2 to TRBJ1-1; no reliable D call. The length of the CDR3 is 15 residues. The germline V gene has CDR1 WSHSY and CDR2 SAAADI. V gave up 4 bases and J gave up 0 bases, with 12 bases separating them. The CDR3 DNA reads as TGCGCCAGCAGTGCGGAAGGAAGAATGAACACTGAAGCTTTCTTT. Its protein is CASSAEGRMNTEAFF.

This chain uses TRBV28 with TRBJ1-1; D gene ambiguous. The CDR3 is 14 amino acids. Trimming shortened V by 2 bases and J by 2 bases, and 9 bases separated the two germline ends. Germline values: CDR1 MDHEN, CDR2 SYDVKM. CDR3 protein: CASSLPELNTEAFF. The CDR3 region has the DNA TGTGCCAGCAGTTTACCCGAGCTAAACACTGAAGCTTTCTTT.

This clone was observed a single time. V gene TRBV10-3 combines with J gene TRBJ2-3; no reliable D call. V was trimmed by 1 base and J by 9 bases, leaving 8 bases between them. Germline-derived CDR1 and CDR2 are ENHRY and SYGVKD. This CDR3 has 12 amino acids. The CDR3 protein is CAISELASTQYF. CDR3 sequence (DNA): TGTGCCATCAGTGAGTTGGCCTCGACGCAGTATTTT.

The J gene is TRBJ1-6, the V gene TRBV6-1; 8 bases align to TRBD1. The CDR3 contains 16 residues. Losses at the gene ends were 3 bases for V and 7 bases for J; bases not matched to a gene: 8. CDR1 is MNHNS and CDR2 is SASEGT in the germline V gene. CDR3 bases: TGTGCCAGCAGTGACCCGACAGGGGTCGAAAATTCACCCCTCCACTTT. This encodes CASSDPTGVENSPLHF.

This chain joins TRBV10-3 and TRBJ2-1, with TRBD1 identical over 7 bases. V shed 6 bases, J shed 2 bases, and the junction held 7 bases outside the gene matches. Germline lookup yields CDR1 ENHRY and CDR2 SYGVKD. CDR3 length equals 15 residues. The CDR3 DNA is TGTGCCATCAGGTCAACAGGGGAAGCCTACAATGAGCAGTTCTTC. Amino acids: CAIRSTGEAYNEQFF.

V usage is TRBV5-4 and J usage is TRBJ2-7, with TRBD1 matching 9 bases. CDR1 SGHNT and CDR2 YYREEE come from the germline V gene (reference sequence). The CDR3 covers 14 residues. V gave up 10 bases and J gave up 2 bases; unmatched junction bases: 10. CDR3 protein: CASSGTGIPYEQYF. The CDR3 coding sequence is TGTGCCTCATCCGGGACAGGGATCCCCTACGAGCAGTACTTC.

V is TRBV6-5 and J is TRBJ2-5; D may be TRBD2 (6 bases). V gave up 6 bases and J gave up 4 bases, with 12 bases separating them. This CDR3 region has 13 residues. Per the germline V gene, CDR1 is MNHEY and CDR2 is SVGAGI. In DNA form, the CDR3 reads TGTGCCAGCAGCCTACTAGCTTCAGAGACCCAGTACTTC. Protein: CASSLLASETQYF.

This clone was counted once. The rearrangement joins TRBV24-1 to TRBJ2-1, with D maybe TRBD2 (5 bases). The V and J ends lost 4 bases and 0 bases respectively, with 9 bases between them. Germline V CDR1 and CDR2: KGHDR, SFDVKD. The CDR3 has 15 amino acids. CDR3 nucleotides: TGTGCCACCAGTGACGGCGGGTTCTCCTACAATGAGCAGTTCTTC. This sequence encodes CATSDGGFSYNEQFF.

This sequence joins TRBV5-1 and TRBJ2-2; 11 positions match TRBD2. V gave up 2 bases and J gave up 1 base; unmatched junction bases: 1. The V gene's germline CDR1 is SGHRS and CDR2 YFSETQ. CDR3 size: 16 residues. The CDR3 protein is CASSLTSGGNTGELFF. The CDR3 DNA reads TGCGCCAGCAGCTTAACTAGCGGGGGGAACACCGGGGAGCTGTTTTTT.

The V call is TRBV4-1, the J call TRBJ1-6; D gene ambiguous. Looked up from germline, CDR1 is MGHRA and CDR2 is YSYEKL. There are 14 residues in the CDR3. V was clipped by 8 bases and J by 2 bases, with 10 bases between them. The CDR3 sequence: CASGREPYNSPLHF. CDR3 DNA sequence: TGCGCCAGCGGTCGCGAACCCTATAATTCACCCCTCCACTTT.

This clone is a singleton in its sample. Other nucleotide sequences in the sample specify the same CDR3. The rearrangement links TRBV7-8 to TRBJ1-6; D unresolved. The CDR3 covers 14 residues. CDR1 and CDR2 (germline): SGHVS, FQNEAQ. V lost 1 base and J 6 bases, leaving 7 bases between the germline ends. The CDR3 region is CASSLETANSPLHF. CDR3 coding DNA: TGTGCCAGCAGCTTAGAAACGGCTAATTCACCCCTCCACTTT.

The gene calls are TRBV14 and TRBJ2-2; 8 positions agree with TRBD2. CDR1 and CDR2 from the germline V gene are SGHDN and FVKESK. This CDR3 has 19 residues. V trimming: 0 bases; J trimming: 2 bases; junction bases outside the gene matches: 11. CDR3 in DNA: TGTGCCAGCAGCCAAGACTACCTACTAGCGGAGGTCAACACCGGGGAGCTGTTTTTT. This translates into CASSQDYLLAEVNTGELFF.

The chain has TRBV6-4 and TRBJ1-4; D may be TRBD1 (5 bases). Germline CDR1 MRHNA, CDR2 SNTAGT. The CDR3 runs 15 residues. V was clipped by 0 bases and J by 6 bases, with 11 bases between them. This CDR3 reads CASSDSWGFDEKLFF. The CDR3 bases are TGTGCCAGCAGTGACTCGTGGGGGTTTGATGAAAAACTGTTTTTT.